These 32 T cell receptor beta chains originate from one sample sequenced in a study of blood T cell repertoires in COVID-19. Here immunoSEQ multiplex PCR was the method, and the copy in TCRdb shows in-frame clones only, minus some. The data hold 350,000 or so clones, with 85% to 90% observed a single time. Sequenced input: peripheral blood. These TCRs come from a man between 18 and 29 years old with active or convalescent COVID-19.

The chain couples TRBV9 to TRBJ1-2; 12 bases map to TRBD1. With V trimmed by 2 bases and J by 7 bases, 12 bases remained unmatched. This CDR3 has 17 residues. In germline, CDR1 is SGDLS, CDR2 YYNGEE. The CDR3 DNA follows: TGTGCCAGCAGCGTGGATCCGGGACAGGGGGCGCAGCGTGGCTACACCTTC. It yields the protein CASSVDPGQGAQRGYTF.

This chain uses TRBV18 with TRBJ2-7; TRBD1 might be the D (8 bases). V was cut by 3 bases and J by 0 bases, with 12 bases left in between. The CDR3 contains 15 residues. Germline V gene lookup returns CDR1 KGHSH and CDR2 LQKENI. The CDR3 DNA sequence: TGTGCCAGCTCACCGAACAGGGGGGGCTCCTACGAGCAGTACTTC. It is translated as CASSPNRGGSYEQYF.

The CDR3 DNA sequence: TGTGCCAGCAGCTCCGGACAGGGGACTGTTAACTATGGCTACACCTTC. Translated: CASSSGQGTVNYGYTF. The V gene is TRBV2, the J gene TRBJ1-2; 9 bases agree with TRBD1. The germline V gene has CDR1 SNHLY and CDR2 FYNNEI. J was trimmed by 1 base and V by 6 bases; bases with no gene match: 9. The length of the CDR3 is 16 residues.

V usage is TRBV19 and J usage is TRBJ1-2, with TRBD1 identical over 7 bases. This CDR3 is 15 amino acids long. Germline lookup yields CDR1 LNHDA and CDR2 SQIVND (reference sequence). V dropped 6 bases and J dropped 0; count of bases not matched to a gene: 7. CDR3 nucleotides: TGTGCCAGTAGACGACAGGGACCAGCTAACTATGGCTACACCTTC. Translation gives CASRRQGPANYGYTF.

The chain employs TRBV5-6 and TRBJ1-1; possible D gene TRBD1, 5 bases. Germline lookup yields CDR1 SGHDT and CDR2 YYEEEE. V gave up 0 bases and J gave up 3 bases, with 12 bases separating them. This CDR3 comprises 15 residues. CDR3 coding DNA: TGTGCCAGCAGCTTGGCTGCCGGGGGGGACACTGAAGCTTTCTTT. Protein sequence: CASSLAAGGDTEAFF.

The gene calls are TRBV18 and TRBJ1-2, with 8 bases matching TRBD1. V shed 2 bases and J 7 bases; nucleotides not matched to a gene: 12. CDR3 length: 16 residues. Germline loops: CDR1 KGHSH, CDR2 LQKENI. Written as DNA, the CDR3 is TGTGCCAGCTCACCATTTGGACAGGGAGGTTTCAGTGGCTACACCTTC. Protein: CASSPFGQGGFSGYTF.

This chain connects TRBV6-5 to TRBJ2-2; TRBD2 is a possible D gene (5 bases). This CDR3 is built from 13 residues. The ends were cut back, 2 bases at V and 6 bases at J, with 7 bases in the middle. Germline assignment: CDR1 MNHEY and CDR2 SVGAGI. CDR3 sequence reads: CASSYRDPGELFF. As DNA, the CDR3 is TGTGCCAGCAGTTACCGGGATCCCGGGGAGCTGTTTTTT.

This clone was detected a few times. V is TRBV28 and J is TRBJ2-1, with D maybe TRBD2 (6 bases). V gave up 0 bases and J gave up 8 bases, with 14 bases separating them. Germline V gene sequence: CDR1 MDHEN, CDR2 SYDVKM. CDR3 size: 15 residues. DNA for the CDR3: TGTGCCAGCAGTTTATGGGGACTCACGGGGGATGAGCAGTTCTTC. It translates to CASSLWGLTGDEQFF.

This sequence joins TRBV5-4 and TRBJ1-4; 9 bases fit TRBD1. Germline V lookup: CDR1 SGHNT, CDR2 YYREEE (reference sequence). The CDR3 is 15 amino acids. V dropped 6 bases and J dropped 3; count of bases not matched to a gene: 6. CDR3 sequence reads: CASTHRGLSNEKLFF. The DNA of the CDR3 is TGTGCCAGCACCCACAGGGGGCTGTCTAATGAAAAACTGTTTTTT.

A few counts support this clone. Being one base from a much bigger clone, this may be a read error. The sample carries other DNA sequences with the same CDR3. The rearrangement links TRBV3-1 (or the pseudogene TRBV3-2) to TRBJ2-7; D is unclear. Germline assignment: CDR1 LGHDT and CDR2 YNNKEL (reference sequence). The CDR3 totals 11 residues. V gave up 6 bases and J gave up 2 bases, with 5 bases separating them. The CDR3 DNA sequence: TGTGCCAGCAGTTCTACCTACGAGCAGTACTTC. Protein: CASSSTYEQYF.

The rearrangement uses TRBV5-6 and TRBJ2-5, with TRBD1 matching 8 bases. Germline-derived CDR1 and CDR2 are SGHDT and YYEEEE. The CDR3 contains 15 residues. V shed 2 bases and J 1 base; nucleotides not matched to a gene: 4. The DNA of the CDR3 is TGTGCCAGCAGCTTCAGGGGGCGCTTCCAAGAGACCCAGTACTTC. Translated: CASSFRGRFQETQYF.

The J gene is TRBJ2-7, the V gene TRBV7-2; a possible D gene is TRBD1 (5 bases). This CDR3 is built from 16 residues. Germline assignment: CDR1 SGHTA and CDR2 FQGNSA. V was clipped by 1 base and J by 0 bases, with 13 bases between them. CDR3 sequence: CASSLERGALSYEQYF. In DNA, the CDR3 is TGTGCCAGCAGCTTAGAACGTGGGGCCCTCTCCTACGAGCAGTACTTC.

The chain uses TRBV24-1 and TRBJ2-3; 9 bases align to TRBD2. After removal of 4 bases from V and 2 bases from J, the junction contained 3 bases not matched to a gene. CDR3 length equals 15 residues. Germline lookup yields CDR1 KGHDR and CDR2 SFDVKD. CDR3 sequence reads: CATSEIAGDTDTQYF. The CDR3 DNA reads TGTGCCACCAGTGAAATAGCGGGGGACACAGATACGCAGTATTTT.

Remarks on this clone: The junction departs from the called germline gene at one end, perhaps through a read error. Other DNA sequences in this specimen translate into the identical CDR3. The chain joins TRBV19 to TRBJ1-2, with D unresolved. CDR3 length: 12 residues. Germline CDR1 reads LNHDA; CDR2 reads SQIVND (reference sequence). The CDR3 DNA sequence: TGTGCCAGTCAGGATCAAGGCTATGGCTACACCTTT. It codes for CASQDQGYGYTF. Complete variable domain (other parts from reference TRBV19 and TRBJ1-2): DGGITQSPKYLFRKEGQNVTLSCEQNLNHDAMYWYRQDPGQGLRLIYYSQIVNDFQKGDIAEGYSVSREKKESFPLTVTSAQKNPTAFYLCASQDQGYGYTFGSGTRLTVV.

The chain couples TRBV28 to TRBJ1-5; 7 bases agree with TRBD1. CDR3 length: 14 residues. The V gene end was trimmed by 6 bases and the J gene end by 2 bases; junction bases not matched to a gene: 4. Germline lookup yields CDR1 MDHEN and CDR2 SYDVKM. The CDR3 coding sequence is TGTGCCAGCAGGAACAGGGGTGGCAATCAGCCCCAGCATTTT. It encodes CASRNRGGNQPQHF.

The V and J genes are TRBV4-2 and TRBJ1-2; the D gene is possibly TRBD1 (6 bases). CDR1 is LGHNA, CDR2 YNFKEQ, per germline. The CDR3 spans 16 residues. V was trimmed by 1 base and J by 4 bases, leaving 16 bases between them. The CDR3 DNA reads TGTGCCAGCAGCCAAGGCCTGGACAGCCTATTCTATGGCTACACCTTC. It encodes CASSQGLDSLFYGYTF.

The rearrangement joins TRBV7-9 to TRBJ2-3; D gene uncertain. V was cut by 5 bases and J by 6 bases, with 9 bases left in between. The CDR3 extends over 12 amino acids. Germline assignment: CDR1 SEHNR and CDR2 FQNEAQ (reference sequence). Written as DNA, the CDR3 is TGTGCCAGCAGCCTAGGCGAGGATACGCAGTATTTT. Its translation: CASSLGEDTQYF.

The CDR3 coding sequence is TGTGCCAGCTCACCACCAGGGACGGGGGGTGGCTCAGATACGCAGTATTTT. As protein: CASSPPGTGGGSDTQYF. The chain has TRBV18 and TRBJ2-3; 7 bases are shared with TRBD2. Trimming removed 0 bases from V and 4 bases from J; junction bases left unmatched: 10. Germline-derived CDR1 and CDR2 are KGHSH and LQKENI. There are 17 residues in the CDR3. Filled out from reference TRBV18 and TRBJ2-3, the complete variable domain reads NAGVMQNPRHLVRRRGQEARLRCSPMKGHSHVYWYRQLPEEGLKFMVYLQKENIIDESGMPKERFSAEFPKEGPSILRIQQVVRGDSAAYFCASSPPGTGGGSDTQYFGPGTRLTVL.

The chain has TRBV5-1 and TRBJ1-1; no reliable D call. With 10 bases removed from V and 1 base from J, the gap between germline ends came to 14 bases. This CDR3 has 13 amino acids. Per the germline V gene, CDR1 is SGHRS and CDR2 is YFSETQ. CDR3 coding DNA: TGCGCCGGGATTAAGGGAGGGAACACTGAAGCTTTCTTT. Translated: CAGIKGGNTEAFF.

The genes are TRBV11-3 and TRBJ2-7; D remains ambiguous. The CDR3 length is 15 residues. Looked up from germline, CDR1 is SGHNT and CDR2 is YENEEA. Trimming left V 2 bases short and J 2 bases short, with 13 bases between. CDR3 bases: TGTGCCAGCAGCTTATCCCCTAATCGGGCCTACGAGCAGTACTTC. Protein sequence: CASSLSPNRAYEQYF.

In this sample, this clone turned up once. The V and J genes are TRBV11-2 and TRBJ1-2, with 9 bases identical to TRBD1. CDR3 length equals 18 residues. CDR1 and CDR2 from the germline V gene are SGHAT and FQNNGV. The V gene end was trimmed by 1 base and the J gene end by 0 bases; junction bases not matched to a gene: 9. CDR3 loop: CASSLVPGQGEANYGYTF. The CDR3 DNA sequence: TGTGCCAGCAGCTTAGTCCCGGGACAGGGTGAGGCTAACTATGGCTACACCTTC.

V usage is TRBV3-1 (or the pseudogene TRBV3-2) and J usage is TRBJ2-5; 7 bases match TRBD2. The junction had 8 bases not matched to a gene; V was cut back by 0 bases and J by 1 base. The germline V gene encodes CDR1 LGHDT and CDR2 YNNKEL (reference sequence). The CDR3 is made up of 17 amino acids. CDR3 amino acids: CASSQEWRSGAQETQYF. The DNA for the CDR3 is TGTGCCAGCAGCCAAGAATGGCGAAGCGGGGCCCAAGAGACCCAGTACTTC.

The CDR3 is CASSLSAGNNGYTF. CDR3 DNA sequence: TGTGCCAGCAGCTTAAGTGCCGGGAACAATGGCTACACCTTC. The V call is TRBV7-3, the J call TRBJ1-2; D unresolved. V was trimmed by 1 base and J by 6 bases, leaving 12 bases between them. CDR3 size: 14 residues. Germline CDR1 SGHTA, CDR2 FQGTGA.

The chain joins TRBV5-1 to TRBJ1-5; 8 nucleotides align to TRBD1. Germline V gene sequence: CDR1 SGHRS, CDR2 YFSETQ. The CDR3 covers 20 residues. V lost 4 bases, J lost 0 bases, and 18 bases stayed unmatched. CDR3 region: CASSQRGQGPSVRSNQPQHF. The CDR3 region has the DNA TGCGCCAGCAGCCAGAGAGGACAGGGCCCAAGTGTCCGTAGCAATCAGCCCCAGCATTTT. Looking up the rest from reference TRBV5-1 and TRBJ1-5 gives the full variable domain: KAGVTQTPRYLIKTRGQQVTLSCSPISGHRSVSWYQQTPGQGLQFLFEYFSETQRNKGNFPGRFSGRQFSNSRSEMNVSTLELGDSALYLCASSQRGQGPSVRSNQPQHFGDGTRLSIL.

V and J are TRBV4-1 and TRBJ2-5; no clear D. V gave up 2 bases and J gave up 9 bases, with 13 bases separating them. The CDR3 runs to 13 residues. Per germline, CDR1 MGHRA and CDR2 YSYEKL. The CDR3 sequence is CASSQPGPAAQYF. The CDR3, as DNA: TGCGCCAGCAGCCAACCCGGCCCTGCGGCCCAGTACTTC.

The chain combines TRBV27 with TRBJ1-6; 7 bases map to TRBD1. The CDR3 contains 13 residues. The J segment lost 7 bases and the V segment lost 10 bases, leaving 7 bases of the junction unmatched. CDR1 and CDR2 (germline): MNHEY, SMNVEV (reference sequence). The CDR3 protein is CATRQGGNSPLHF. As DNA, the CDR3 is TGTGCCACCCGACAGGGCGGGAATTCACCCCTCCACTTT.

The chain links TRBV7-8 to TRBJ2-7; 9 nucleotides align to TRBD1. Germline loops: CDR1 SGHVS, CDR2 FQNEAQ. The CDR3 is made up of 16 amino acids. The V segment lost 3 bases and the J segment 2 bases; nucleotides outside the gene matches: 8. In DNA form, the CDR3 reads TGTGCCAGCAGCTTGGACAGGGGCCCGACCACCTACGAGCAGTACTTC. Its translation: CASSLDRGPTTYEQYF.

The genes are TRBV19 and TRBJ2-2, with TRBD1 matching 9 bases. The CDR3 consists of 16 residues. Germline V lookup: CDR1 LNHDA, CDR2 SQIVND (reference sequence). The trim removed 6 bases at V and 1 base at J, leaving 6 bases unmatched. CDR3 in amino acids: CASSPTDRGNTGELFF. CDR3 bases: TGTGCCAGTAGCCCTACGGACAGGGGGAACACCGGGGAGCTGTTTTTT. Based on the CDR3 plus reference TRBV19 and TRBJ2-2, the full variable domain is DGGITQSPKYLFRKEGQNVTLSCEQNLNHDAMYWYRQDPGQGLRLIYYSQIVNDFQKGDIAEGYSVSREKKESFPLTVTSAQKNPTAFYLCASSPTDRGNTGELFFGEGSRLTVL.

The rearrangement links TRBV29-1 to TRBJ2-7, with 9 bases lining up with TRBD1. With V trimmed by 6 bases and J by 6 bases, 12 bases remained unmatched. Germline CDR1 and CDR2: SQVTM and ANQGSEA. The CDR3 contains 14 residues. This CDR3 reads CSVTPGTGTREQYF. The CDR3 nucleotides read TGCAGCGTGACCCCGGGGACAGGGACCCGCGAGCAGTACTTC.

The chain joins TRBV4-3 to TRBJ1-2, with TRBD1 as a possible D gene (5 bases). Per the germline V gene, CDR1 is LGHNA and CDR2 is YSLEER. V was cut by 0 bases and J by 5 bases, with 10 bases left in between. This CDR3 spans 14 amino acids. CDR3 DNA sequence: TGCGCCAGCAGCCAAGATGGGGGGACTTATGGCTACACCTTC. This sequence encodes CASSQDGGTYGYTF.

CDR3 DNA: TGTGCCAGCAGTTACTCGAAACGGAGCCAGCATTTT. It translates to CASSYSKRSQHF. J is TRBJ1-5 and V is TRBV6-2 or TRBV6-3; D not resolved. Germline V gene sequence: CDR1 MNHEY, CDR2 SVGEGT. The CDR3 consists of 12 residues. V lost 0 bases to trimming and J lost 12 bases, with 9 bases between them.

The chain couples TRBV9 to TRBJ2-7; a weak D match, TRBD2 (5 bases). Germline CDR1 reads SGDLS; CDR2 reads YYNGEE. V shed 2 bases and J shed 3 bases, with 12 bases lying between them. CDR3 length: 14 residues. Written as DNA, the CDR3 is TGTGCCAGCAGCGTCCGGGCCAGCGGCTACGAGCAGTACTTC. Protein: CASSVRASGYEQYF.